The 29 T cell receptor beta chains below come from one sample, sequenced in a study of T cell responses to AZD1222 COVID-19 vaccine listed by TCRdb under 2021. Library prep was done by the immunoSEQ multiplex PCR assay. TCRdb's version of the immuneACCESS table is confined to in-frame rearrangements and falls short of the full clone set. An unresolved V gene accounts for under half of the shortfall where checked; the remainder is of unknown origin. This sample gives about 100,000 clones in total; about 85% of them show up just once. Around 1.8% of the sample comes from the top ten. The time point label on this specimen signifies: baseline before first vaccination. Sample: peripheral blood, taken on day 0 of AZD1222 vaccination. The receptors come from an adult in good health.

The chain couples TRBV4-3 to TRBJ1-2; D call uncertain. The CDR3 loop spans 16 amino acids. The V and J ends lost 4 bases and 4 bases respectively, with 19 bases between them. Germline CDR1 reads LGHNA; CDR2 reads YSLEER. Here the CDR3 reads CASSLTNPGSVYGYTF. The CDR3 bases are TGCGCCAGCAGCCTCACCAATCCAGGTTCGGTCTATGGCTACACCTTC.

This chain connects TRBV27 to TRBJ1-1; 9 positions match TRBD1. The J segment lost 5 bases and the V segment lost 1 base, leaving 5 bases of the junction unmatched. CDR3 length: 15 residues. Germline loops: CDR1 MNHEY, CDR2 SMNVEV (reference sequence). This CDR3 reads CASSLLGQGGTEAFF. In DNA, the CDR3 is TGTGCCAGCAGTTTATTGGGACAGGGAGGGACTGAAGCTTTCTTT.

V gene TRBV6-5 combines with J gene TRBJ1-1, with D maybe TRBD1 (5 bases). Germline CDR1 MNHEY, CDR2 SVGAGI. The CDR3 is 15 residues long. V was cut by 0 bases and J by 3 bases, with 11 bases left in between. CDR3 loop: CASSYSHSRDTEAFF. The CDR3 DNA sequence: TGTGCCAGCAGTTACTCACACAGCAGGGACACTGAAGCTTTCTTT.

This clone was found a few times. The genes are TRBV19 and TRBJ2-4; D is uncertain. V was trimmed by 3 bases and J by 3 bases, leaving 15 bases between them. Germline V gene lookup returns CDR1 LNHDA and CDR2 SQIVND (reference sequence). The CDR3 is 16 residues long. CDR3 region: CASSISGNLGKNIQYF. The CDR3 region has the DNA TGTGCCAGTAGTATTTCGGGTAACCTCGGCAAAAACATTCAGTACTTC.

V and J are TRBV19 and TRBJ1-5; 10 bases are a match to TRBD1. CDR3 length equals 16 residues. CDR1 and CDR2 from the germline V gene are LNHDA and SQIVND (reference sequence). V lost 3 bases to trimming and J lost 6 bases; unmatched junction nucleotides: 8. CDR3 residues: CASSMVGTGVFQPQHF. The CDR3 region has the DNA TGTGCCAGTAGTATGGTAGGGACAGGGGTGTTTCAGCCCCAGCATTTT.

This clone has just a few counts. The CDR3 DNA sequence: TGTGCCAGCAGCCAAAATGGTTGGGGACGCGAGCAGTACTTC. This gives the protein CASSQNGWGREQYF. The chain links TRBV14 to TRBJ2-7, with D perhaps assigned TRBD1 or TRBD2 (5 bases each). This CDR3 has 14 amino acids. Trimming cost V 2 bases and J 6 bases, with 14 bases left between them. From germline, CDR1 is SGHDN and CDR2 FVKESK.

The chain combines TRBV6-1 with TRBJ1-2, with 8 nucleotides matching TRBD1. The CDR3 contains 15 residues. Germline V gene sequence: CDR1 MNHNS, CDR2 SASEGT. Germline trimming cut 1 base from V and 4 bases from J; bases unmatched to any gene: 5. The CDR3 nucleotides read TGTGCCAGCAGTGAAGGGACAGGGCCTAGCTATGGCTACACCTTC. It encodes CASSEGTGPSYGYTF.

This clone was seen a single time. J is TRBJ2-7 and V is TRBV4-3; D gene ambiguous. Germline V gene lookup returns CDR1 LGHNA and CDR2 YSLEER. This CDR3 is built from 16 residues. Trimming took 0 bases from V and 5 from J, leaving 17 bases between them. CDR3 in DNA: TGCGCCAGCAGCCAAGAGTACCGGCAGATCAACCACGAGCAGTACTTC. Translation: CASSQEYRQINHEQYF.

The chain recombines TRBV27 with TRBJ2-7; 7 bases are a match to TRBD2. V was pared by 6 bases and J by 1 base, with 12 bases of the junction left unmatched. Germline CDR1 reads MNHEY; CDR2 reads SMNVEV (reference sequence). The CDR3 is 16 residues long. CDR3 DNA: TGTGCCAGCAGCCCCACCCGGGCTAGCGGATCCTACGAGCAGTACTTC. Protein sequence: CASSPTRASGSYEQYF.

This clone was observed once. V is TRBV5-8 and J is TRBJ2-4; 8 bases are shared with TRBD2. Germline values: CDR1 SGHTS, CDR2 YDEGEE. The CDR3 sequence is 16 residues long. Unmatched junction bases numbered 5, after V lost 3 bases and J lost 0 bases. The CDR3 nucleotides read TGTGCCAGCAGCTCGGGAGGGGTTTTAGCCAAAAACATTCAGTACTTC. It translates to CASSSGGVLAKNIQYF. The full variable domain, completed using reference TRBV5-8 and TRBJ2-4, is EAGVTQSPTHLIKTRGQQATLRCSPISGHTSVYWYQQALGLGLQFLLWYDEGEERNRGNFPPRFSGRQFPNYSSELNVNALELEDSALYLCASSSGGVLAKNIQYFGAGTRLSVL.

CDR3 loop: CASSQEGVRSYEQYF. DNA of the CDR3: TGTGCCAGCAGCCAGGAGGGAGTCCGGTCCTACGAGCAGTACTTC. The V call is TRBV4-2, the J call TRBJ2-7; weak D call: TRBD2 (6 bases). Trimming removed 3 bases at V and 1 base at J, with 13 bases between. The V gene's germline CDR1 is LGHNA and CDR2 YNFKEQ. The CDR3 loop spans 15 amino acids.

The CDR3 loop is CASSLLATDTQYF. The CDR3 region has the DNA TGTGCCAGCAGTTTATTGGCCACAGATACGCAGTATTTT. The rearrangement uses TRBV28 and TRBJ2-3, with D uncertain. Trimming removed 1 base from V and 2 bases from J, with 4 bases in between. Germline lookup yields CDR1 MDHEN and CDR2 SYDVKM. This CDR3 spans 13 amino acids. Filled out from reference TRBV28 and TRBJ2-3, the complete variable domain reads DVKVTQSSRYLVKRTGEKVFLECVQDMDHENMFWYRQDPGLGLRLIYFSYDVKMKEKGDIPEGYSVSREKKERFSLILESASTNQTSMYLCASSLLATDTQYFGPGTRLTVL.

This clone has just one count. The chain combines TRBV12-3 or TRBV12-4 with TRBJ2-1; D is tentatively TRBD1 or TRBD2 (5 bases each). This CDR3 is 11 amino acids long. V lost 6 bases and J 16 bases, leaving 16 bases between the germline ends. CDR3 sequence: CASSLGTTPFF. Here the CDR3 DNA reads TGTGCCAGCAGCCTCGGGACGACCCCTTTCTTC.

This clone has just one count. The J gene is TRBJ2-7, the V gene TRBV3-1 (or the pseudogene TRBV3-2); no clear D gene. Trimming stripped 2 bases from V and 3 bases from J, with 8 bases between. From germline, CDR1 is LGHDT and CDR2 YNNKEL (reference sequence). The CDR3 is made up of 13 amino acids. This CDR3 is CASSQTSNYEQYF. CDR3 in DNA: TGTGCCAGCAGCCAAACCTCTAACTACGAGCAGTACTTC.

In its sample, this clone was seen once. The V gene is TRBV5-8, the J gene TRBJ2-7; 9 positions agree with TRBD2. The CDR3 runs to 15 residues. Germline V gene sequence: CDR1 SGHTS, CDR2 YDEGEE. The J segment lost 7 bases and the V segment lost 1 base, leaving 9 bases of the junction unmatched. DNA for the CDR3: TGTGCCAGCAGCTTGAGGCTAGCGGGGTGGGGTGAGCAGTACTTC. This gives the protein CASSLRLAGWGEQYF.

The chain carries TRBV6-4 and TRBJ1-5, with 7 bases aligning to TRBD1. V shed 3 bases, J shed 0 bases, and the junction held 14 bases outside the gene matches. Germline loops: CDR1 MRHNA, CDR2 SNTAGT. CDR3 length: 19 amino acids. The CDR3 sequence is CASSETGTVPLDSNQPQHF. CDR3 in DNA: TGTGCCAGCAGTGAGACCGGGACAGTGCCCTTGGATAGCAATCAGCCCCAGCATTTT.

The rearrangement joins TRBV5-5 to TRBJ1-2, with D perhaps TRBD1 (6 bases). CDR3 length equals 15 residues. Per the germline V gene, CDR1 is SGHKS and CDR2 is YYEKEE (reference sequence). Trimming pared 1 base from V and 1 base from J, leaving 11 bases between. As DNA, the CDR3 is TGTGCCAGCAGCTTGCACAGGGCTTTTAACTATGGCTACACCTTC. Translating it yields CASSLHRAFNYGYTF.

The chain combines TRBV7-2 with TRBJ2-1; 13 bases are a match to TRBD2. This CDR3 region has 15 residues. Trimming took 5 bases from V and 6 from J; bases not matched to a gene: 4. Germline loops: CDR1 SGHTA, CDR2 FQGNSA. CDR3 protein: CASSVTSGRANEQFF. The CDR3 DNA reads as TGTGCCAGCAGCGTCACTAGCGGGAGGGCCAATGAGCAGTTCTTC.

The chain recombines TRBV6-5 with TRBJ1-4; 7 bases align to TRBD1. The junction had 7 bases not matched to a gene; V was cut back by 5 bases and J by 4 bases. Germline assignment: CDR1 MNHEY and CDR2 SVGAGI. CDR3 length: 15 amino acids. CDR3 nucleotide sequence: TGTGCCAGCAGTACCCGGGACAGCATTAATGAAAAACTGTTTTTT. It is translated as CASSTRDSINEKLFF.

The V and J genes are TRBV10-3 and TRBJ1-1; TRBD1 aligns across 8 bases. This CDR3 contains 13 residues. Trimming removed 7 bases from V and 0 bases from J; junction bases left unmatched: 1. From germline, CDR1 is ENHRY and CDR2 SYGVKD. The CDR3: CAITGGMNTEAFF. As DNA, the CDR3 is TGTGCCATCACAGGGGGCATGAACACTGAAGCTTTCTTT.

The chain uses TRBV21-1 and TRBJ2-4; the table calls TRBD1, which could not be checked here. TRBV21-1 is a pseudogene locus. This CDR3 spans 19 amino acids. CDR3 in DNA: TGTGCCAGCAGCGAAAAACGGTGGGGGACAGAAATAGCCAAAAACATTCAGTACTTC. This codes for CASSEKRWGTEIAKNIQYF.

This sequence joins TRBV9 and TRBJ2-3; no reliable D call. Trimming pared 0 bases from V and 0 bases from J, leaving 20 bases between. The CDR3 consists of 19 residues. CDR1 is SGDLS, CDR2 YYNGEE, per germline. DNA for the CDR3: TGTGCCAGCAGCGTAGTTTCGGGTAGCCGCCCCTACAGCACAGATACGCAGTATTTT. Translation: CASSVVSGSRPYSTDTQYF.

CDR3 sequence: CSARVYGYTF. In nucleotides, the CDR3 is TGCAGTGCTAGAGTGTATGGCTACACCTTC. The chain couples TRBV20-1 to TRBJ1-2, with D hard to call. V was clipped by 1 base and J by 5 bases, with 2 bases between them. There are 10 residues in the CDR3. Germline assignment: CDR1 DFQATT and CDR2 SNEGSKA (reference sequence).

The CDR3 sequence: CASSITAYSNQPQHF. The DNA of the CDR3 is TGTGCCAGTAGTATAACGGCCTATAGCAATCAGCCCCAGCATTTT. This rearrangement joins TRBV19 to TRBJ1-5; D is unclear. CDR1 LNHDA and CDR2 SQIVND come from the germline V gene (reference sequence). This CDR3 region has 15 residues. Trimming stripped 2 bases from V and 0 bases from J, with 8 bases between.

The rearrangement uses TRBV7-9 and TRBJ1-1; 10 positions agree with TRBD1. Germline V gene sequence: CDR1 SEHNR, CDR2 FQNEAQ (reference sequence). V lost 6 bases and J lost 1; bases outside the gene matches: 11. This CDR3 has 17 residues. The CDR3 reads CASRETGGASGNTEAFF. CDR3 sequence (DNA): TGTGCCAGCAGGGAGACAGGGGGCGCATCAGGGAACACTGAAGCTTTCTTT.

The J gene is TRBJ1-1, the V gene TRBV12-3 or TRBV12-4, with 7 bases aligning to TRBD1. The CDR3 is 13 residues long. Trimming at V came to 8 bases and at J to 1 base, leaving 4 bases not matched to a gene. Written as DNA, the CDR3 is TGTGCCAGCCGGGACAGTCAGAACACTGAAGCTTTCTTT. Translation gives CASRDSQNTEAFF.

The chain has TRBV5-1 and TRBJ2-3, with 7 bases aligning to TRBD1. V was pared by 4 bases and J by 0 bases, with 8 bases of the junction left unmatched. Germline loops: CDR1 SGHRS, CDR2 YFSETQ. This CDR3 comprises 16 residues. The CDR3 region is CASSLGQSFSTDTQYF. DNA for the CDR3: TGCGCCAGCAGCCTGGGACAGTCGTTTAGCACAGATACGCAGTATTTT.

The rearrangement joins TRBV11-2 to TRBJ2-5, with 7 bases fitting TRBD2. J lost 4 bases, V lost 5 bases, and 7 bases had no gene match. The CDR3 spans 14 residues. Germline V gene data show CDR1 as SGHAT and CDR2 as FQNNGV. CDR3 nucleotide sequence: TGTGCCAGCAGCACCACTAGCGTGGGAGAGACCCAGTACTTC. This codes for CASSTTSVGETQYF.

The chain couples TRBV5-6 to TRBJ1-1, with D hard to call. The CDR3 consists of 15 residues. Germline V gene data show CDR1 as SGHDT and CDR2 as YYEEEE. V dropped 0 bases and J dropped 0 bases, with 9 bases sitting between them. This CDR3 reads CASSLEALMNTEAFF. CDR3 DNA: TGTGCCAGCAGCTTGGAGGCTCTCATGAACACTGAAGCTTTCTTT.